This T cell receptor (beta chain) was documented in a study of cytomegalovirus exposure and HLA in healthy donors listed by TCRdb under 2017. Broadly, across the study: According to an earlier analysis of 587 of the donors, about 179 million T cells yielded 120 million or so unique TCR beta sequences and 276 Gb of sequence data. An early release that covered some 630 HLA-typed donors contained about 300 gigabases of sequencing data and 65 million to 100 million unique TCR sequences. The genetic ancestry cluster associated with self-reported Caucasian donors included 80% to 90% of the 398 genotyped donors. The study was designed to test whether signatures of past pathogen exposure could be identified by cataloging public T cell receptors. The T cell repertoires of some 700 subjects were profiled by immunosequencing and related to cytomegalovirus serostatus. In addition to the first cohort of roughly 700 subjects, a separate validation cohort of 100 to 150 different subjects was used. High-throughput TCR immunosequencing, statistical association of individual TCRs with disease status, and machine learning were combined to predict cytomegalovirus infection status. To study patterns of TCR occurrence, a later analysis re-analyzed previously published TCR beta repertoires from several hundred donors and added high-resolution HLA genotyping. In the later analysis, no new phenotypic data were used to find candidate immune exposures; instead, reliance was placed on TCR beta sequences and their occurrence across donors. To decide whether each TCR beta V gene segment behaved as functional or pseudogenic, an earlier analysis of fewer than 750 of the donors relied on high-throughput TCR beta sequencing. Alongside the repertoire data, information on donor age, sex, ethnicity and CMV serostatus was compiled. A later genetic analysis took genome-wide SNP genotypes for about 55% of the 666 donors and used that subset as a discovery cohort. All discovery cohort repertoires had been generated on a single sequencing platform. Both class I and class II loci were covered by HLA typing, at four-digit resolution. Typing coverage differed by locus: A, B, C, DRB1 and DQB1 were typed in roughly 620-630 donors, DQA1 in roughly 510, DPA1 in 600 to 610, and DPB1 in 400 to 480. About five DR-DQ haplotypes were treated as single units for association and clustering because of strong linkage in the cohort. Among about 400 genotyped donors of the cohort, an average of approximately 220,000 unique TCR beta nucleotide sequences was sequenced per donor, of which approximately 19% were non-productive. The paper as a whole reports these results and caveats: In a later analysis, most CMV-associated TCR beta chains were found to appear HLA-restricted, with HLA associations seemingly driven largely by CMV exposure. It was suggested by the authors that the approach could potentially be generalized to other disease states and immunological phenotypes. A later analysis found that HLA-associated TCR beta chains were more clonally expanded and had lower generation probabilities than equally common non-associated chains. In this cohort, only TCR beta chains were sequenced, and detectable features were limited by the absence of alpha or paired-chain data. Most TCR sequences were seen in very few donors, while some public TCRs were found in many individuals. A few of the identified cytomegalovirus-associated TCR beta chains were confirmed in vitro to be specific for cytomegalovirus antigens. Because counts were too low, about 18 rarely observed V segments, including chromosome 9 orphons, were excluded from the earlier analysis of 587 of the donors. In an earlier analysis of around 600 of the donors, most TCR beta V segments were observed in productive rearrangements about 87% or about 30% of the time, broadly matching IMGT annotations. A further reported finding was that TCR beta sequences accurately predicted the HLA-A and HLA-B alleles for most subjects in the first cohort. A later analysis found that TCR association rates varied across HLA loci, with DRB1 alleles showing the most associated TCRs and HLA-C alleles the fewest. Several of the top co-occurrence clusters appeared to be linked to parvovirus B19, influenza, CMV and Epstein-Barr virus, according to a later analysis. Strong co-occurrence of HLA alleles, especially DR and DQ, made assigning TCR associations to individual alleles difficult. The classifier was reported to diagnose cytomegalovirus status with high specificity and sensitivity in both the original and validation cohorts. Linkage disequilibrium might explain the correlated functional status among segregating V segments, but an unknown experimental factor could not be excluded. For the cohort, immune exposure information was limited to CMV serostatus. A cluster of highly shared sequence variants was judged likely to be a technical artifact of the sequencing pipeline. In a later analysis, around 15,000 TCR beta sequences were associated with specific HLA alleles at a false discovery rate of 0.05. A later genetic analysis associated a missense DCLRE1C variant with V-gene and J-gene trimming of TCR beta chains, and an independent cohort replicated the association. The study listed approximately 150 TCR beta chains as associated with cytomegalovirus. Sequencing depth was assumed to be roughly uniform across donors in the presence/absence analyses, though that assumption may not hold. According to a later genetic analysis, donors in an Asian-associated ancestry cluster had fewer N-insertions in productive TCRs than the approximately 710-donor mean. Because HLA typing was missing for some donors at each locus, association tests included only the typed subset.

In total, approximately 610 healthy bone marrow donors made up the cohort. Cohort members were all nominally healthy when sampled, although unrecorded immune exposures were likely present. CMV serostatus was positive for about 300 and negative for about 50% of the roughly 700 cohort members, and was not recorded for this donor. A peripheral blood sample was collected from each donor, and TCR beta sequencing was performed on peripheral blood mononuclear cells. The Qiagen DNeasy Blood Extraction Kit was used to extract genomic DNA from the blood cell samples. Libraries were made using the immunoSEQ multiplex PCR assay. A mixture of 60 forward primers for TCR Vbeta segments and 13 reverse primers for TCR Jbeta segments was used in the multiplex PCR. The CDR3 region of rearranged TCR beta genes was amplified from genomic DNA with a multiplex PCR assay. On the Illumina HiSeq System, the amplified TCR beta libraries were sequenced as 87-base-pair reads. In the authors' own workflow: Across the 500 to 700 repertoires, a later analysis counted some 81 million unique TCR beta chains, some 11 million of which were shared by at least two donors. Raw reads were error-corrected and collapsed into unique sequences by a nearest-neighbor algorithm in which closely related sequences were merged to remove PCR and sequencing errors. To assign V, D and J gene segments, CDR3 sequences were aligned to IMGT reference sequences. For a sequence to be retained, a match of at least six nucleotides to both a V gene segment and a J gene segment was required. A rearrangement counted as productive if the CDR3 had no stop codons and remained in frame with V and J, and every other rearrangement counted as non-productive. CDR3 was defined according to IMGT convention as the region running from the second conserved V-encoded cysteine to the conserved J-encoded phenylalanine. The earlier analysis of about 570 of the donors excluded any sequence lacking an unambiguous match to a single V gene segment. An earlier analysis of several hundred of the donors called V segments functional above 56.7% productive rearrangements and segregating when the between-donor standard deviation exceeded 5%. To diagnose cytomegalovirus status from the catalog of TCR beta chain sequences, a statistical classification framework was built. In a later analysis, TCR nucleotide sequences were compared against IMGT/GENE-DB human TR gene sequences so that V and J genes could be assigned. The TCRdist pipeline was used in a later analysis to assign CDR3 sequences and most-parsimonious VDJ recombination scenarios. In a later analysis, every TCR beta chain was defined by the combination of its CDR3 amino acid sequence and its V-gene family, and reads without a unique V-gene family were dropped. To address suspected cross-contamination and a sequencing artifact, a later analysis removed approximately 600 highly shared, low-generation-probability nucleotide sequences. In a later analysis, a clonal expansion index was calculated for each public chain from normalized within-repertoire ranks of inferred template counts. A later analysis computed generation probabilities with a VDJ recombination model fitted to out-of-frame rearrangements, and checked the results against IGoR. In a later analysis, TCR-TCR, TCR-HLA and TCR-CMV co-occurrence was scored with hypergeometric tests, and a repertoire-size bias correction was applied to TCR pairs. False discovery rates were estimated in a later analysis by permuting HLA or CMV assignments 20 times. In a later analysis, co-occurring TCRs were grouped using DBSCAN, and TCRdist sequence similarity was added for clustering within HLA-allele-positive subsets. For co-occurrence clustering, repertoires with fewer than 30,000 or more than 120,000 public chains were excluded, along with five repertoires with anomalous nucleotide sharing. TCRdb's version of the immuneACCESS table is confined to in-frame rearrangements and falls short of the full clone set. An unresolved V gene accounts for under half of the shortfall where checked; the remainder is of unknown origin. V and J calls and clone size are those listed in that table; D and trimming were worked out from the DNA. For this sample the table gives over 200,000 clones, of which approximately 87% were detected only once. The top ten hold about 1.2% of the sample.

In the case of this clone: Its antigen is not yet known. Per-base quality was not reported, and no clone a single base away is much larger than it.

Sample: PBMCs. This TCR derives from a human donor in good health.

The DNA is as follows: TGTGCCAGCAGCCACGGGGGGAGCCGGGACAGGGGGCATGGGCAGTACTTC. It encodes CASSHGGSRDRGHGQYF. In this chain, TRBV4-2 is recombined with TRBJ2-7; 12 central bases correspond to TRBD1. Trimming leaves V shorter by 3 bases and J shorter by 9 bases, with the junction holding 15 bases beyond the gene matches. The CDR3 covers 17 residues, taking in both the cysteine and the phenylalanine. The kept DNA is CDR3 alone, 51 bases in frame from the first base. The germline V gene sets CDR1 to LGHNA and CDR2 to YNFKEQ.